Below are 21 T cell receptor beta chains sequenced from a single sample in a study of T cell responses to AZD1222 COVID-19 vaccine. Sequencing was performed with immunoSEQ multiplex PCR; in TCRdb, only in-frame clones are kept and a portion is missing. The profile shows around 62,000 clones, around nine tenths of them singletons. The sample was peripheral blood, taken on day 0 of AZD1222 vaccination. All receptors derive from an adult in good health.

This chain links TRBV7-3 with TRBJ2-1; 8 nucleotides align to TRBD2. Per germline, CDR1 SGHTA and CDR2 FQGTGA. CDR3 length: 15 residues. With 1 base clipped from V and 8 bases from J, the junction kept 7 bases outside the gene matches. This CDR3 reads CASSLRNGGADEQFF. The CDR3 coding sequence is TGTGCCAGCAGCTTAAGAAACGGGGGGGCTGATGAGCAGTTCTTC.

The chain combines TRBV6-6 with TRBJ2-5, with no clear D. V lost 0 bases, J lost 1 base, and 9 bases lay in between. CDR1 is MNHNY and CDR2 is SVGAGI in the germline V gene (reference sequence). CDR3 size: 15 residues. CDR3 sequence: CASSYSTGRQETQYF. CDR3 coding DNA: TGTGCCAGCAGTTACTCGACCGGGCGCCAAGAGACCCAGTACTTC.

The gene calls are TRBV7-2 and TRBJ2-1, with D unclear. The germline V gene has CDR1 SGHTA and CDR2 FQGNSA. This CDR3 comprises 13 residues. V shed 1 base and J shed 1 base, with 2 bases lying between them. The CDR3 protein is CASSLGSYNEQFF. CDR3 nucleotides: TGTGCCAGCAGCTTAGGGTCCTACAATGAGCAGTTCTTC.

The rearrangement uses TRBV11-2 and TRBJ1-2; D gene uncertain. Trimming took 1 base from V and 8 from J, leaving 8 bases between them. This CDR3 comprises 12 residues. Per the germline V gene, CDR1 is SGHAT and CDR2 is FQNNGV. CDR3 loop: CASSLAQTGYTF. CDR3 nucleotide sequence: TGTGCCAGCAGCTTAGCGCAAACAGGCTACACCTTC.

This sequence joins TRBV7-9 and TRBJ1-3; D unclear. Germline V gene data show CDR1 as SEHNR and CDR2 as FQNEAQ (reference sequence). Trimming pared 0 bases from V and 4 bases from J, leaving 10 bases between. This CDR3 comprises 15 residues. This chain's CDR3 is CASSLAGAAGNTIYF. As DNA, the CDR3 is TGTGCCAGCAGCTTAGCTGGTGCAGCCGGAAACACCATATATTTT.

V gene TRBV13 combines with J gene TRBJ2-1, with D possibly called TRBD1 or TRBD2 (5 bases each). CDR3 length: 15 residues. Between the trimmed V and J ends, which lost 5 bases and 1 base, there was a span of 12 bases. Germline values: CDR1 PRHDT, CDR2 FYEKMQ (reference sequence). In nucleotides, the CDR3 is TGTGCCAGCAGCCCCGGGGACGGATCCTACAATGAGCAGTTCTTC. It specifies CASSPGDGSYNEQFF.

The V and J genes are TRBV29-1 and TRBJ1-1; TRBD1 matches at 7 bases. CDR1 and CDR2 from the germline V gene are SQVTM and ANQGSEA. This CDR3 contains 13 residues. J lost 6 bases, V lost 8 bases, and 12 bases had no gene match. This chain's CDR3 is CSSGTASNAEAFF. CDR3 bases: TGCAGCTCAGGGACAGCTTCAAATGCTGAAGCTTTCTTT.

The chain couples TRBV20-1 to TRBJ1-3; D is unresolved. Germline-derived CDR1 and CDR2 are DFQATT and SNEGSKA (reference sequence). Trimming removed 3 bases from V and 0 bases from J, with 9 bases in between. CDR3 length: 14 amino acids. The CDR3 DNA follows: TGCAGTGCTAGTGCGGCAGACTCTGGAAACACCATATATTTT. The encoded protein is CSASAADSGNTIYF.

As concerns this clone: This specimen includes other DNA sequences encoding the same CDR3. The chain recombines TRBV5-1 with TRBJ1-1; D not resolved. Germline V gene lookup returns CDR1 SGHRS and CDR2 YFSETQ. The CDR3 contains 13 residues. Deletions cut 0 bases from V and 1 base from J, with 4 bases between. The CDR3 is CASSLEANTEAFF. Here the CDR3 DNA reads TGCGCCAGCAGCTTGGAGGCGAACACTGAAGCTTTCTTT.

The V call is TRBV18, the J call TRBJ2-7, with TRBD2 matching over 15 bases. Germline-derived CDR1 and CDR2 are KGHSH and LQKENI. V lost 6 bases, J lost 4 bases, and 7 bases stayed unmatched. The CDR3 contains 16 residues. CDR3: CASSSGTSGGSYEQYF. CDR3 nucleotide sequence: TGTGCCAGCTCTTCAGGGACTAGCGGGGGGTCGTACGAGCAGTACTTC.

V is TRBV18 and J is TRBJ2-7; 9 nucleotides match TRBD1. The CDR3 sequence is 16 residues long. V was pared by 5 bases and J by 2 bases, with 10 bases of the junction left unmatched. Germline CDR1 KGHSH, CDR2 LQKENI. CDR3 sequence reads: CASSTTGQGSPYEQYF. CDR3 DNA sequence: TGTGCCAGCTCAACGACCGGACAGGGGTCCCCCTACGAGCAGTACTTC. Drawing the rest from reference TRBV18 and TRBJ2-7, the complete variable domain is NAGVMQNPRHLVRRRGQEARLRCSPMKGHSHVYWYRQLPEEGLKFMVYLQKENIIDESGMPKERFSAEFPKEGPSILRIQQVVRGDSAAYFCASSTTGQGSPYEQYFGPGTRLTVT.

CDR3 sequence (DNA): TGTGCCAGCCAGGTCCCCGGGGACACCATATATTTT. Translating it yields CASQVPGDTIYF. This sequence joins TRBV6-5 and TRBJ1-3; no clear D. The CDR3 sequence is 12 residues long. Germline V gene sequence: CDR1 MNHEY, CDR2 SVGAGI. V was pared by 8 bases and J by 8 bases, with 13 bases between.

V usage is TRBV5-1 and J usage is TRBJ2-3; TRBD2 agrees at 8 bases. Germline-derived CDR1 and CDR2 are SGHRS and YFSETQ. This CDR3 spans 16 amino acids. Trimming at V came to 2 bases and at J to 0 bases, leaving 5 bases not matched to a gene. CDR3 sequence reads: CASSLLAGSSTDTQYF. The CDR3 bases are TGCGCCAGCAGCTTATTAGCGGGATCTAGCACAGATACGCAGTATTTT.

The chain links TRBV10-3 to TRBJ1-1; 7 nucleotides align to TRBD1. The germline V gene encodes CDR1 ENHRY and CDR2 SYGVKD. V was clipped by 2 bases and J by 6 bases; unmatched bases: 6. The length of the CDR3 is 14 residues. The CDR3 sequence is CAISEQQGKPEAFF. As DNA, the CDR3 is TGTGCCATCAGTGAGCAACAGGGGAAGCCTGAAGCTTTCTTT.

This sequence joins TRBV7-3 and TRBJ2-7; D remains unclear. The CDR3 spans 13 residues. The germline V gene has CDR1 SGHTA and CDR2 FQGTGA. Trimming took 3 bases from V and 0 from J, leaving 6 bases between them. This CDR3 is CASSLASSYEQYF. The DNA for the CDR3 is TGTGCCAGCAGCTTGGCCAGCTCCTACGAGCAGTACTTC.

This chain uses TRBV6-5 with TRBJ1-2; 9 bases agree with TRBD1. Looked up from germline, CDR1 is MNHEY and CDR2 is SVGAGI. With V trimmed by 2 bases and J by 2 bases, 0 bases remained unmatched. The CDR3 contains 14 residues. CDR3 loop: CASSYGTGNYGYTF. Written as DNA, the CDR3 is TGTGCCAGCAGTTACGGGACAGGGAACTATGGCTACACCTTC.

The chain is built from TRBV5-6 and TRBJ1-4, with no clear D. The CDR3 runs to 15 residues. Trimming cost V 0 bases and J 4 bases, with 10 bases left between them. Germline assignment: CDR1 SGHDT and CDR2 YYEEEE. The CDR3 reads CASSLAETYNEKLFF. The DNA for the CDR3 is TGTGCCAGCAGCTTGGCCGAGACTTATAATGAAAAACTGTTTTTT.

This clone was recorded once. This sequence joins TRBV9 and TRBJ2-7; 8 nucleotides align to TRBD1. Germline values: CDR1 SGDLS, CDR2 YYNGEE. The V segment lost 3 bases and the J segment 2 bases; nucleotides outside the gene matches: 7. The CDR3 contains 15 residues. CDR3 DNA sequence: TGTGCCAGCAGCGCGGCGGGGACAGGAACCTACGAGCAGTACTTC. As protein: CASSAAGTGTYEQYF.

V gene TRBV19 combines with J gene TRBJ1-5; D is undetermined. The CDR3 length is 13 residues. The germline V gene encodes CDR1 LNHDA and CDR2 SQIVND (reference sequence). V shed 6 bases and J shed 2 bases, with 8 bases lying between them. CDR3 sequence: CASSERGNQPQHF. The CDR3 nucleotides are TGTGCCAGTAGCGAAAGGGGCAATCAGCCCCAGCATTTT.

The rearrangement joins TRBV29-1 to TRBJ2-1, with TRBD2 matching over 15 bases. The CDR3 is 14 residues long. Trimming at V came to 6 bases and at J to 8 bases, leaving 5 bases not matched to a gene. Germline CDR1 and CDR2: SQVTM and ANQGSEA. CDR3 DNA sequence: TGCAGCGTCGGACTAGCGGGGGGGTTTTATGAGCAGTTCTTC. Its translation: CSVGLAGGFYEQFF.

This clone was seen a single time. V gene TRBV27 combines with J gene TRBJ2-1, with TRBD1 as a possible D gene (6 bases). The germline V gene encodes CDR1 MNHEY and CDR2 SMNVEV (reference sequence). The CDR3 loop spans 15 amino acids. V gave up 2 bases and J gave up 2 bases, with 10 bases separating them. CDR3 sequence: CASSLGRGAYNEQFF. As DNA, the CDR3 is TGTGCCAGCAGTTTAGGCAGGGGCGCCTACAATGAGCAGTTCTTC.